This passage covers 27 T cell receptor beta chains from one sample sequenced in a study of cytomegalovirus exposure and HLA in healthy donors. PCR employed 60 Vbeta and 13 Jbeta primers. The repertoire was sequenced with immunoSEQ multiplex PCR; TCRdb's copy has only in-frame clones and lacks some. The data show about 150,000 clones, with about four fifths seen just once and about 4.3% held by the top ten. Specimen: PBMCs. The receptors come from a man aged 25 to 40 in good health.

The chain carries TRBV7-6 and TRBJ2-7; 8 bases agree with TRBD1. The trim removed 5 bases at V and 5 bases at J, leaving 8 bases unmatched. Germline CDR1 reads SGHVS; CDR2 reads FNYEAQ. The length of the CDR3 is 14 residues. The CDR3 sequence is CASSPRTGTHEQYF. The DNA of the CDR3 is TGTGCCAGCAGCCCACGGACAGGGACCCACGAGCAGTACTTC. The entire variable domain, with the rest obtained from reference TRBV7-6 and TRBJ2-7, is as follows: GAGVSQSPRYKVTKRGQDVALRCDPISGHVSLYWYRQALGQGPEFLTYFNYEAQQDKSGLPNDRFSAERPEGSISTLTIQRTEQRDSAMYRCASSPRTGTHEQYFGPGTRLTVT.

The rearrangement links TRBV18 to TRBJ2-2; 7 bases align to TRBD2. Germline loops: CDR1 KGHSH, CDR2 LQKENI. The ends lost 6 bases at V and 2 bases at J; junction bases unmatched: 3. The CDR3 extends over 14 amino acids. Here the CDR3 DNA reads TGTGCCAGCTCGACTAGCCGCAACACCGGGGAGCTGTTTTTT. It encodes CASSTSRNTGELFF.

The J gene is TRBJ2-3, the V gene TRBV6-4; no reliable D call. The CDR3 has 13 residues. Germline loops: CDR1 MRHNA, CDR2 SNTAGT. With 0 bases removed from V and 6 bases from J, the gap between germline ends came to 7 bases. This CDR3 reads CASSDSTGDTQYF. Written as DNA, the CDR3 is TGTGCCAGCAGTGACTCGACTGGGGATACGCAGTATTTT.

The chain links TRBV19 to TRBJ1-5; weak D call: TRBD1 (6 bases). There are 14 residues in the CDR3. CDR1 is LNHDA, CDR2 SQIVND, per germline (reference sequence). V dropped 4 bases and J dropped 4 bases, with 11 bases sitting between them. Written as DNA, the CDR3 is TGTGCCAGTAGTACTCTAGGGGGTAATCAGCCCCAGCATTTT. Translated: CASSTLGGNQPQHF. Together with reference TRBV19 and TRBJ1-5, the CDR3 gives the full variable domain: DGGITQSPKYLFRKEGQNVTLSCEQNLNHDAMYWYRQDPGQGLRLIYYSQIVNDFQKGDIAEGYSVSREKKESFPLTVTSAQKNPTAFYLCASSTLGGNQPQHFGDGTRLSIL.

This chain connects TRBV7-2 to TRBJ1-1; possibly TRBD1 for D (5 bases). The CDR3 extends over 14 amino acids. In germline, CDR1 is SGHTA, CDR2 FQGNSA. V shed 1 base and J shed 1 base, with 7 bases lying between them. The CDR3 region is CASSLDRTNTEAFF. The CDR3 bases are TGTGCCAGCAGCTTAGACAGGACGAACACTGAAGCTTTCTTT.

This sequence joins TRBV5-1 and TRBJ2-3; D might be TRBD1 (5 bases). Trimming left V 6 bases short and J 6 bases short, with 23 bases between. The germline V gene encodes CDR1 SGHRS and CDR2 YFSETQ. There are 16 residues in the CDR3. CDR3 in amino acids: CASMETGQGRVDTQYF. The CDR3 coding sequence is TGCGCCAGCATGGAGACGGGTCAGGGTCGTGTGGATACGCAGTATTTT.

The chain uses TRBV2 and TRBJ2-1; D is undetermined. The CDR3 consists of 12 residues. The V and J ends lost 6 bases and 4 bases respectively, with 7 bases between them. The germline CDR1 and CDR2 sequences are SNHLY and FYNNEI. The CDR3 DNA reads TGTGCCAGCAGCTCAACTTACAATGAGCAGTTCTTC. Its protein is CASSSTYNEQFF. The entire variable domain, with the rest obtained from reference TRBV2 and TRBJ2-1, is as follows: EPEVTQTPSHQVTQMGQEVILRCVPISNHLYFYWYRQILGQKVEFLVSFYNNEISEKSEIFDDQFSVERPDGSNFTLKIRSTKLEDSAMYFCASSSTYNEQFFGPGTRLTVL.

The chain joins TRBV28 to TRBJ2-5; a weak D match, TRBD1 (7 bases). The ends were cut back, 6 bases at V and 7 bases at J, with 21 bases in the middle. Germline loops: CDR1 MDHEN, CDR2 SYDVKM. The CDR3 extends over 15 amino acids. CDR3 bases: TGTGCCAGCAGACCCCTAGCGAACGCAGGGGGGACCCAGTACTTC. Residues: CASRPLANAGGTQYF.

The CDR3 DNA is TGCAGCGTCGCCCGGGACTTCCAAGAGACCCAGTACTTC. Amino acid sequence: CSVARDFQETQYF. The V call is TRBV29-1, the J call TRBJ2-5; D might be TRBD2 (6 bases). The CDR3 has 13 residues. CDR1 and CDR2 from the germline V gene are SQVTM and ANQGSEA. V was pared by 6 bases and J by 1 base, with 12 bases between.

This sequence joins TRBV28 and TRBJ2-7, with a tentative D call TRBD1 (6 bases). Trimming pared 6 bases from V and 1 base from J, leaving 13 bases between. This CDR3 region has 14 residues. CDR1 MDHEN and CDR2 SYDVKM come from the germline V gene. The DNA of the CDR3 is TGTGCCAGCAGCTCACAGGGTCCTTCCTACGAGCAGTACTTC. Encoded protein: CASSSQGPSYEQYF.

V usage is TRBV18 and J usage is TRBJ2-1; TRBD2 agrees at 7 bases. Germline trimming cut 2 bases from V and 9 bases from J; bases unmatched to any gene: 13. The CDR3 covers 16 residues. From germline, CDR1 is KGHSH and CDR2 LQKENI. The CDR3: CASSPLRDYFRSEQFF. In DNA, the CDR3 is TGTGCCAGCTCACCATTGCGGGACTATTTTAGGTCTGAGCAGTTCTTC.

J is TRBJ2-5 and V is TRBV4-1, with D unclear. V shed 1 base and J shed 5 bases, with 8 bases lying between them. Germline V gene sequence: CDR1 MGHRA, CDR2 YSYEKL. This CDR3 is 13 amino acids long. The CDR3 nucleotides read TGCGCCAGCAGCCAAGGGGCCATGGAGACCCAGTACTTC. This codes for CASSQGAMETQYF.

The rearrangement joins TRBV6-4 to TRBJ2-1, with D tentatively TRBD1 (6 bases). There are 14 residues in the CDR3. In germline, CDR1 is MRHNA, CDR2 SNTAGT. The V end lost 4 bases, the J end lost 1 base, and 8 bases lay between the germline ends. The CDR3 loop reads CASSGGGSYNEQFF. The CDR3 DNA follows: TGTGCCAGCAGTGGAGGGGGATCCTACAATGAGCAGTTCTTC.

In this sample, this clone turned up a few times. The V call is TRBV16, the J call TRBJ1-2; no clear D. The V gene lost 0 bases and the J gene lost 0 bases, with 8 bases spanning the gap. Germline V CDR1 and CDR2: KGHSY, FQNENV. The CDR3 length is 15 residues. The CDR3, as DNA: TGTGCCAGCAGCCAATCGCCGGGAGCTAACTATGGCTACACCTTC. Its translation is CASSQSPGANYGYTF.

The V call is TRBV19, the J call TRBJ2-2, with D tentatively TRBD2 (5 bases). This CDR3 contains 11 residues. Trimming shortened V by 7 bases and J by 5 bases, and 5 bases separated the two germline ends. CDR1 LNHDA and CDR2 SQIVND come from the germline V gene (reference sequence). In DNA form, the CDR3 reads TGTGCCAGTAAGCGGACCGGGGAGCTGTTTTTT. This encodes CASKRTGELFF.

This clone has a handful of counts. V and J are TRBV19 and TRBJ2-7, with 7 bases that match TRBD1. V was clipped by 4 bases and J by 4 bases; unmatched bases: 19. The CDR3 length is 18 residues. CDR1 and CDR2 from the germline V gene are LNHDA and SQIVND (reference sequence). Here the CDR3 reads CASSKHTLLGTVPYEQYF. CDR3 coding DNA: TGTGCCAGTAGTAAGCACACTCTTTTAGGGACAGTTCCTTACGAGCAGTACTTC. The full variable domain, with the rest looked up from reference TRBV19 and TRBJ2-7, is DGGITQSPKYLFRKEGQNVTLSCEQNLNHDAMYWYRQDPGQGLRLIYYSQIVNDFQKGDIAEGYSVSREKKESFPLTVTSAQKNPTAFYLCASSKHTLLGTVPYEQYFGPGTRLTVT.

The sample holds one count of this clone. This chain connects TRBV9 to TRBJ2-1, with TRBD1 matching over 11 bases. The V segment lost 6 bases and the J segment 4 bases; nucleotides outside the gene matches: 9. CDR1 is SGDLS, CDR2 YYNGEE, per germline. This CDR3 comprises 16 residues. CDR3 protein: CASTLGTGGSYNEQFF. The CDR3 region has the DNA TGTGCCAGCACCCTTGGGACAGGGGGGTCTTACAATGAGCAGTTCTTC.

For this clone: Sequence at one end of the junction differs from germline and may be a read error. V gene TRBV7-9 combines with J gene TRBJ1-1, with TRBD1 matching over 7 bases. The CDR3 consists of 11 residues. Germline lookup yields CDR1 SEHNR and CDR2 FQNEAQ (reference sequence). CDR3 sequence (DNA): TGTTCCAGCTCCTTACAGGGGGAAGCTTTCTTT. Translating gives CSSSLQGEAFF.

The chain joins TRBV28 to TRBJ2-2; D may be TRBD2 (7 bases). The CDR3 has 18 amino acids. CDR1 and CDR2 (germline): MDHEN, SYDVKM. Trimming left V 5 bases short and J 4 bases short, with 23 bases between. The CDR3: CASSENRGVGAGTGELFF. CDR3 DNA: TGTGCCAGCAGTGAAAACCGGGGGGTGGGGGCGGGCACCGGGGAGCTGTTTTTT.

This chain links TRBV5-4 with TRBJ2-1; 10 bases agree with TRBD2. V shed 4 bases and J 8 bases; nucleotides not matched to a gene: 15. The germline V gene encodes CDR1 SGHNT and CDR2 YYREEE (reference sequence). The CDR3 contains 17 residues. The CDR3 DNA follows: TGTGCCAGCAGCCGCCCGGGGGCTAGCGGGAGTACGGATGAGCAGTTCTTC. It translates to CASSRPGASGSTDEQFF. The variable domain in full, completed from reference TRBV5-4 and TRBJ2-1, reads ETGVTQSPTHLIKTRGQQVTLRCSSQSGHNTVSWYQQALGQGPQFIFQYYREEENGRGNFPPRFSGLQFPNYSSELNVNALELDDSALYLCASSRPGASGSTDEQFFGPGTRLTVL.

This chain joins TRBV7-9 and TRBJ2-1, with 11 bases matching TRBD2. Trimming at V came to 5 bases and at J to 2 bases, leaving 2 bases not matched to a gene. The CDR3 loop spans 15 amino acids. Germline V gene sequence: CDR1 SEHNR, CDR2 FQNEAQ (reference sequence). The CDR3 reads CASSGTSGPYNEQFF. CDR3 coding DNA: TGTGCCAGCAGCGGGACTAGCGGACCCTACAATGAGCAGTTCTTC.

V and J are TRBV7-3 and TRBJ2-2; 7 nucleotides line up with TRBD1. Germline trimming cut 10 bases from V and 0 bases from J; bases unmatched to any gene: 5. The CDR3 is made up of 14 amino acids. The germline CDR1 and CDR2 sequences are SGHTA and FQGTGA. The CDR3 DNA reads as TGTGCCACCAGTACAGGGGCGAACACCGGGGAGCTGTTTTTT. Encoded protein: CATSTGANTGELFF.

The chain employs TRBV4-1 and TRBJ2-1, with a weak D call TRBD2 (5 bases). The CDR3 loop spans 15 amino acids. The germline gives CDR1 MGHRA, CDR2 YSYEKL. Deletions cut 2 bases from V and 8 bases from J, with 16 bases between. CDR3 DNA sequence: TGCGCCAGCAGCCAAATCGGGGTAGGAGGTCATGAGCAGTTCTTC. Translation: CASSQIGVGGHEQFF.

The V and J genes are TRBV19 and TRBJ2-5; 8 bases are a match to TRBD2. CDR3 length: 13 amino acids. Germline V lookup: CDR1 LNHDA, CDR2 SQIVND (reference sequence). V was pared by 5 bases and J by 9 bases, with 8 bases of the junction left unmatched. The CDR3 DNA is TGTGCCAGTAGTTCGGCGGGAGGACCCTCCCAGTACTTC. Its protein product is CASSSAGGPSQYF.

The chain joins TRBV30 to TRBJ1-2; weak D call: TRBD1 (6 bases). Germline CDR1 and CDR2: GTSNPN and SVGIG (reference sequence). Deletions cut 4 bases from V and 1 base from J, with 10 bases between. The CDR3 has 13 amino acids. CDR3 residues: CAWKTGINYGYTF. In nucleotides, the CDR3 is TGTGCCTGGAAGACAGGCATTAACTATGGCTACACCTTC.

The chain uses TRBV18 and TRBJ2-1; tentative D call: TRBD2 (6 bases). The length of the CDR3 is 17 residues. V lost 1 base to trimming and J lost 9 bases, with 22 bases between them. Germline loops: CDR1 KGHSH, CDR2 LQKENI. The CDR3, as DNA: TGTGCCAGCTCACCACTTGCGGGGCTGACTAAACAAAGTGAGCAGTTCTTC. Amino acid sequence: CASSPLAGLTKQSEQFF.

This chain connects TRBV18 to TRBJ2-7; D unclear. CDR1 is KGHSH and CDR2 is LQKENI in the germline V gene. V gave up 1 base and J gave up 5 bases, with 9 bases separating them. CDR3 length: 13 residues. The CDR3 sequence: CASSPHFGDEQYF. CDR3 sequence (DNA): TGTGCCAGCTCACCACACTTCGGAGACGAGCAGTACTTC.